A single sample is the source of the 30 T cell receptor beta chains below, sequenced in a study of glioma-infiltrating T cells. Using RNA template, CDR3s of TCR alpha and beta were amplified with iRepertoire arm-PCR. MiXCR, applied by TCRdb to the multiplex PCR reads, yields one record per CDR3 protein. The sample includes 300,000 to 400,000 distinct CDR3 sequences, roughly 41% of them seen just once. The sample consisted of glioma tissue, nonneoplastic brain tissue, or PBMCs (not recorded which). Every receptor here comes from a human donor with low-grade glioma or glioblastoma, undergoing nonglioma brain surgery, or in good health (not recorded which).

A note on this clonotype: Just one base apart from a much larger clone, this may be a read error. The J gene is TRBJ2-7, the V gene TRBV6-2 or TRBV6-3, with D hard to call. Germline V CDR1 and CDR2: MNHEY, SVGEGT. The V end was cut by 7 bases, the J end by 8 bases, with 12 bases between. The CDR3 runs to 11 residues. CDR3 sequence: CASTKPYKQYF. The CDR3 coding sequence is TGTGCCAGCACTAAACCTTACAAGCAGTACTTC.

As concerns this clonotype: The junction differs from germline at one of its ends, possibly a read error. The V and J genes are TRBV29-1 and TRBJ2-1; 8 bases agree with TRBD1. Germline V gene data show CDR1 as SQVTM and CDR2 as ANQGSEA. The CDR3 is made up of 14 amino acids. CDR3 sequence: CSVGGQDDYNEQFF. The CDR3 DNA reads TGCAGCGTGGGGGGACAGGATGACTACAATGAACAGTTCTTC.

This clonotype has more than one count but fewer than ten. The chain couples TRBV6-2 or TRBV6-3 to TRBJ2-1; a possible D gene is TRBD2 (7 bases). The germline gives CDR1 MNHEY, CDR2 SVGEGT. Trimming cost V 2 bases and J 8 bases, with 25 bases left between them. The CDR3 is made up of 18 amino acids. The CDR3 loop reads CASSYRTALGRGMDEQFF. CDR3 sequence (DNA): TGTGCCAGCAGTTACCGGACTGCCCTAGGGAGGGGGATGGATGAGCAGTTCTTC.

This clonotype was found a few times. The rearrangement uses TRBV6-1 and TRBJ2-5; D might be TRBD1 (5 bases). The germline gives CDR1 MNHNS, CDR2 SASEGT. The CDR3 extends over 13 amino acids. The V and J ends lost 5 bases and 3 bases respectively, with 10 bases between them. The CDR3 reads CASSSVGEETQYF. The CDR3 region has the DNA TGTGCCAGCAGTAGTGTAGGGGAAGAGACCCAGTACTTC.

The chain combines TRBV4-1 with TRBJ1-5; perhaps TRBD1 as D (5 bases). Germline CDR1 is MGHRA and CDR2 is YSYEKL. This CDR3 contains 15 residues. Trimming took 2 bases from V and 1 from J, leaving 9 bases between them. Written as DNA, the CDR3 is TGCGCCAGCAGCCAAAGGGGTATGAGCAATCAGCCCCAGCATTTT. Its protein is CASSQRGMSNQPQHF.

As regards this clonotype: One end of the junction fails to match germline, which may point to a read error. The chain carries TRBV6-1 and TRBJ2-7; perhaps D is TRBD1 or TRBD2 (5 bases each). The CDR3 length is 16 residues. Germline CDR1 reads MNHNS; CDR2 reads SASEGT. CDR3 DNA sequence: TGCGCCAGCACCAAAACGGGACGTAGGGCCCCCCGCGAGCAGTACTTC. It yields the protein CASTKTGRRAPREQYF.

V is TRBV15 and J is TRBJ1-5; possibly TRBD1 for D (5 bases). CDR1 is LNHNV and CDR2 is YYDKDF in the germline V gene (reference sequence). This CDR3 is built from 15 residues. The V and J ends lost 5 bases and 9 bases respectively, with 20 bases between them. The CDR3 spells CATSGTRQIMMPQHF. The CDR3 coding sequence is TGTGCCACCAGCGGGACCCGACAGATCATGATGCCCCAGCATTTT.

This clonotype has a handful of counts. The CDR3: CASSLAGSGTGATDTQYF. For the CDR3, the DNA is TGCGCCAGCAGCTTGGCCGGATCCGGGACAGGGGCCACAGATACGCAGTATTTT. V and J are TRBV5-1 and TRBJ2-3, with TRBD1 matching 10 bases. Per germline, CDR1 SGHRS and CDR2 YFSETQ. The CDR3 length is 18 residues. V lost 0 bases to trimming and J lost 2 bases; unmatched junction nucleotides: 9.

This clonotype showed up many times. This chain connects TRBV6-1 to TRBJ2-3; D gene unclear. The CDR3 runs 14 residues. The germline gives CDR1 MNHNS, CDR2 SASEGT. V was pared by 8 bases and J by 0 bases, with 12 bases between. CDR3 in amino acids: CASSPPDSTDTQYF. CDR3 bases: TGTGCCAGCTCCCCCCCGGATAGCACAGATACGCAGTATTTT.

Ten or more counts support this clonotype. This chain connects TRBV27 to TRBJ1-1; tentative D call: TRBD1 (6 bases). CDR1 and CDR2 (germline): MNHEY, SMNVEV (reference sequence). V lost 3 bases to trimming and J lost 4 bases, with 12 bases between them. This CDR3 contains 14 residues. The CDR3 region is CASSLGGAFTEAFF. DNA for the CDR3: TGTGCCAGCAGTTTGGGGGGGGCATTCACTGAAGCTTTCTTT.

As concerns this clonotype: A much larger clone differs by one base, so this may be a read error. This chain connects TRBV6-8 to TRBJ1-2; D unclear. The CDR3 is 13 residues long. Germline values: CDR1 MNHGY, CDR2 SAAAGT. Trimming shortened V by 9 bases and J by 7 bases, and 18 bases separated the two germline ends. For the CDR3, the DNA is TGTGCCAGTGAGGAGGAGGGCCTGAGTGGCTACACCTTC. It translates to CASEEEGLSGYTF.

This clonotype has a count of ten or more. The rearrangement links TRBV6-1 to TRBJ2-7; 11 nucleotides agree with TRBD1. CDR1 and CDR2 from the germline V gene are MNHNS and SASEGT. The CDR3 is 14 residues long. The ends lost 6 bases at V and 4 bases at J; junction bases unmatched: 5. The CDR3 is CASRQGQGVYEQYF. The DNA for the CDR3 is TGTGCCAGCAGGCAGGGACAGGGGGTGTACGAGCAGTACTTC.

This clonotype has just a few counts. The chain links TRBV15 to TRBJ1-6, with 7 bases that match TRBD1. CDR1 LNHNV and CDR2 YYDKDF come from the germline V gene (reference sequence). The ends lost 4 bases at V and 1 base at J; junction bases unmatched: 4. This CDR3 has 16 amino acids. The DNA for the CDR3 is TGTGCCACCAGCAAACCGACAGGGTCCTATAATTCACCCCTCCACTTT. This encodes CATSKPTGSYNSPLHF.

On this clonotype: The junction differs from germline at one of its ends, possibly a read error. The CDR3 region is CASSQKSTGNEQYF. Written as DNA, the CDR3 is TGTGCCAGCAGCCAAAAATCGACAGGGAACGAGCAGTACTTC. V gene TRBV10-2 combines with J gene TRBJ2-7; 7 nucleotides align to TRBD1. The CDR3 is 14 amino acids. Looked up from germline, CDR1 is WSHSY and CDR2 is SAAADI.

Note on this clonotype: This may be a read error: a much more frequent sequence differs by one nucleotide. The chain carries TRBV6-1 and TRBJ2-3; weak D call: TRBD1 (5 bases). The V gene's germline CDR1 is MNHNS and CDR2 SASEGT. This CDR3 contains 10 residues. The CDR3 nucleotides read TGTGCCAGCAGTGCTTTAGTAGGGGATTTT. Its protein product is CASSALVGDF.

The chain has TRBV28 and TRBJ2-7; 8 bases fit TRBD1. The V and J ends lost 3 bases and 2 bases, in that order; junction bases with no gene match: 6. Germline values: CDR1 MDHEN, CDR2 SYDVKM. The CDR3 contains 15 residues. The CDR3 reads CASSLTQGAAYEQYF. The CDR3 DNA follows: TGTGCCAGCAGTTTGACCCAGGGGGCAGCCTACGAGCAGTACTTC.

V usage is TRBV20-1 and J usage is TRBJ1-3; D is possibly TRBD1 (5 bases). This CDR3 spans 16 amino acids. V lost 6 bases, J lost 0 bases, and 18 bases lay in between. The V gene's germline CDR1 is DFQATT and CDR2 SNEGSKA (reference sequence). The DNA for the CDR3 is TGCAGTGCACGCCGGGGACCCATTCACTCTGGAAACACCATATATTTT. This codes for CSARRGPIHSGNTIYF.

A few counts support this clonotype. The chain combines TRBV7-8 with TRBJ2-3, with D perhaps matching TRBD2 (5 bases). Trimming took 6 bases from V and 2 from J, leaving 18 bases between them. Germline loops: CDR1 SGHVS, CDR2 FQNEAQ. The CDR3 totals 16 residues. Here the CDR3 DNA reads TGTGCCAGCAGTCCAAAACGGGGATTTAACACAGATACGCAGTATTTT. This sequence encodes CASSPKRGFNTDTQYF.

Details on this clonotype: This clone may be a read error of a much larger clone one base away. This chain connects TRBV6-5 to TRBJ1-1, with D hard to call. Trimming took 8 bases from V and 4 from J, leaving 14 bases between them. Germline V gene sequence: CDR1 MNHEY, CDR2 SVGAGI. The CDR3 extends over 13 amino acids. DNA for the CDR3: TGTGCCAGCGGTTTATTCGACATCACTGAAGCTTTCTTT. It yields the protein CASGLFDITEAFF.

This clonotype has more than one count but fewer than ten. V is TRBV20-1 and J is TRBJ1-1; unclear D gene. Trimming took 3 bases from V and 1 from J, leaving 12 bases between them. This CDR3 has 14 residues. CDR1 is DFQATT, CDR2 SNEGSKA, per germline (reference sequence). The DNA for the CDR3 is TGCAGTGCTAGGAGCCCCCGAGAGAACACTGAAGCTTTCTTT. Its translation is CSARSPRENTEAFF.

The table lists this clonotype with a few counts. This sequence joins TRBV4-1 and TRBJ2-7, with 11 bases aligning to TRBD1. The V segment lost 1 base and the J segment 2 bases; nucleotides outside the gene matches: 1. Germline V lookup: CDR1 MGHRA, CDR2 YSYEKL. CDR3 length equals 15 residues. CDR3 sequence: CASSQGGQGAYEQYF. The CDR3 nucleotides are TGCGCCAGCAGCCAAGGGGGACAGGGGGCCTACGAGCAGTACTTC.

This clonotype has a count of ten or more. This chain joins TRBV6-2 or TRBV6-3 and TRBJ2-7; no clear D. With 7 bases removed from V and 5 bases from J, the gap between germline ends came to 12 bases. Germline V gene lookup returns CDR1 MNHEY and CDR2 SVGEGT. The CDR3 sequence is 12 residues long. The CDR3 here is CASTSWGNEQYF. The CDR3 nucleotides read TGTGCCAGCACGAGTTGGGGTAACGAGCAGTACTTC.

This sequence joins TRBV7-9 and TRBJ2-7; 10 bases are shared with TRBD2. V dropped 5 bases and J dropped 3; count of bases not matched to a gene: 4. The CDR3 runs to 14 residues. The V gene's germline CDR1 is SEHNR and CDR2 FQNEAQ (reference sequence). The CDR3 is CASSPRTSGYEQYF. In DNA, the CDR3 is TGTGCCAGCAGCCCCAGGACTAGCGGCTACGAGCAGTACTTC.

This clonotype was counted only a few times. This sequence joins TRBV24-1 and TRBJ2-1, with D perhaps TRBD2 (6 bases). This CDR3 spans 17 amino acids. CDR1 KGHDR and CDR2 SFDVKD come from the germline V gene. The V and J ends lost 2 bases and 10 bases respectively, with 23 bases between them. DNA of the CDR3: TGTGCCACCAGTGATTCGTCGGACTATTGGGCGCCGAACGAGCAGTTCTTC. As protein: CATSDSSDYWAPNEQFF.

The sample holds a few counts of this clonotype. This chain connects TRBV3-1 to TRBJ2-5; 7 nucleotides agree with TRBD1. The V segment lost 4 bases and the J segment 5 bases; nucleotides outside the gene matches: 7. This CDR3 comprises 14 residues. In germline, CDR1 is LGHDT, CDR2 YNNKEL (reference sequence). CDR3 residues: CASSLPGGQETQYF. The CDR3 DNA is TGTGCCAGCAGCCTTCCTGGGGGACAGGAGACCCAGTACTTC.

This clonotype was seen more than once but under ten times. A read error may produce the germline difference seen at one junction end. This rearrangement joins TRBV7-2 to TRBJ2-7; 8 positions agree with TRBD2. The CDR3 runs to 15 residues. Germline loops: CDR1 SGHTA, CDR2 FQGNSA. The CDR3 region has the DNA TGTGCCAGCAGCTTAACGTCGGGAGGGCAATACGAGCAATACTTC. Translating it yields CASSLTSGGQYEQYF.

With regard to this clonotype: This may come from a read error, since a much larger clone is one base off. This chain connects TRBV6-2 or TRBV6-3 to TRBJ2-5; TRBD1 matches at 10 bases. The CDR3 runs 15 residues. Germline V gene lookup returns CDR1 MNHEY and CDR2 SVGEGT. CDR3 amino acids: CASSYRQGALETEYF. As DNA, the CDR3 is TGTGCCAGCAGTTATCGACAGGGGGCCTTAGAGACCGAGTACTTC.

The chain employs TRBV28 and TRBJ1-5; perhaps TRBD1 as D (6 bases). Germline-derived CDR1 and CDR2 are MDHEN and SYDVKM. The ends were cut back, 3 bases at V and 9 bases at J, with 15 bases in the middle. This CDR3 has 14 residues. Here the CDR3 reads CASSLGGGAWPQHF. The CDR3 DNA reads TGTGCCAGCAGTTTGGGGGGCGGGGCGTGGCCCCAGCATTTT.

As for this clonotype: It is likely a read error, because the conserved phenylalanine at the end of the CDR3 is missing. The chain couples TRBV20-1 to TRBJ2-7, with TRBD2 matching 15 bases. The CDR3 contains 16 residues. V lost 3 bases and J lost 3; bases outside the gene matches: 6. The germline V gene encodes CDR1 DFQATT and CDR2 SNEGSKA (reference sequence). The CDR3 sequence is CSARWTSGRAVYEQYS. The CDR3 DNA sequence: TGCAGTGCTAGGTGGACTAGCGGGAGGGCCGTCTACGAGCAGTACTCC.

With regard to this clonotype: At one end the junction does not follow the germline gene, possibly because of a read error. V usage is TRBV20-1 and J usage is TRBJ1-1; tentative D call: TRBD1 (5 bases). CDR3 length equals 13 residues. Per the germline V gene, CDR1 is DFQATT and CDR2 is SNEGSKA (reference sequence). For the CDR3, the DNA is TGCAGTGCTAGTGGGACGAAGAACGCTGAAGCTTTCTTT. Its translation: CSASGTKNAEAFF.